These 5 T cell receptor beta chains came from one sample sequenced in a study of cytomegalovirus exposure and HLA in healthy donors. The PCR made use of 60 Vbeta and 13 Jbeta primers. Assay used: immunoSEQ multiplex PCR; TCRdb lists only in-frame clones, some missing. The profile covers 95,000 to 120,000 clones, with about 61% appearing a single time and about 8.3% taken by the ten largest. What was sequenced was PBMCs. These receptors were taken from a man aged 18 to 30 in good health and CMV-seropositive.

The chain is built from TRBV5-1 and TRBJ2-1, with 10 bases lining up with TRBD1. This CDR3 is 15 amino acids long. The V gene end was trimmed by 4 bases and the J gene end by 6 bases; junction bases not matched to a gene: 7. Germline V gene lookup returns CDR1 SGHRS and CDR2 YFSETQ. The CDR3 coding sequence is TGCGCCAGCAGCCCCGGGACAGGGGAGGTCAATGAGCAGTTCTTC. Translated: CASSPGTGEVNEQFF.

The gene calls are TRBV18 and TRBJ2-2; D not resolved. V was clipped by 2 bases and J by 6 bases, with 7 bases between them. The CDR3 sequence is 13 residues long. The germline V gene has CDR1 KGHSH and CDR2 LQKENI. CDR3 residues: CASSPIASGELFF. For the CDR3, the DNA is TGTGCCAGCTCACCAATAGCATCCGGGGAGCTGTTTTTT.

The V and J genes are TRBV10-1 and TRBJ2-3, with 9 bases lining up with TRBD1. This CDR3 is 16 amino acids long. V shed 3 bases and J 6 bases; nucleotides not matched to a gene: 10. CDR1 and CDR2 (germline): WNHNN, SYGVQD (reference sequence). The CDR3 reads CASSESGTGLGDTQYF. The CDR3 region has the DNA TGCGCCAGCAGTGAATCCGGGACAGGGTTGGGGGATACGCAGTATTTT.

This chain links TRBV11-2 with TRBJ2-7; the match to TRBD2 covers 7 bases. CDR3 length: 15 residues. The V and J ends lost 5 bases and 2 bases, in that order; junction bases with no gene match: 9. Looked up from germline, CDR1 is SGHAT and CDR2 is FQNNGV. The CDR3 spells CASSPRGVGAYEQYV. The CDR3 DNA reads TGTGCCAGCAGCCCCCGGGGGGTTGGGGCCTACGAGCAGTACGTC.

CDR3 nucleotide sequence: TGTGCCAGCAGCCAAGATTCTAGGACAGGTTTTCAGGGATATAATTCACCCCTCCACTTT. This gives the protein CASSQDSRTGFQGYNSPLHF. The J gene is TRBJ1-6, the V gene TRBV4-2, with 7 bases identical to TRBD1. Trimming removed 0 bases from V and 4 bases from J; junction bases left unmatched: 15. There are 20 residues in the CDR3. From germline, CDR1 is LGHNA and CDR2 YNFKEQ.